This TCR beta chain emerged from a study of control samples from healthy donors and cancer patients (dated by TCRdb to about 2020). The library was obtained by the immunoSEQ multiplex PCR assay. The clones in this table, taken by TCRdb from immuneACCESS, are in-frame only. Not every clone is retained; where verified, under half of the shortfall comes from an unresolved V gene, and the cause of the rest is unknown. The sample has 110,000 or so clones on record, 70% to 85% of them singletons. Of the sample, 5% to 8.5% falls within the top ten clones. Per the germline V gene (reference sequence), LGHDT is the CDR1 and YNNKEL is the CDR2. The CDR3 starts with the cysteine, ends with the phenylalanine, and has 13 residues. Of the read, only the CDR3 DNA is kept; its 39 bases are in frame from base 1. V is pared back by 1 base and J by 2 bases, with 5 bases lying between the germline termini. Of note for this clone: Its antigen is currently not known. The input lacks base qualities; no much larger clone sits a single base away.

Sequencing used blood. This receptor was identified in a man younger than 30 in good health. The V and J genes are TRBV3-1 (or the pseudogene TRBV3-2) and TRBJ1-1; no D gene can be assigned with confidence. The DNA sequence is given as TGTGCCAGCAGCCAAGGCAGAAACACTGAAGCTTTCTTT. The translation is CASSQGRNTEAFF.